These 28 T cell receptor beta chains were sequenced from one sample in a study of cytomegalovirus exposure and HLA in healthy donors. Generated by immunoSEQ multiplex PCR, the TCRdb table keeps only in-frame clones and is missing some. In the table there are under 150,000 clones, 84% of which are singletons. The sample taken for sequencing was PBMCs. These receptor sequences come from a woman in her twenties or thirties in good health and CMV-seronegative.

The chain employs TRBV7-9 and TRBJ2-5; perhaps TRBD2 as D (6 bases). Germline V gene lookup returns CDR1 SEHNR and CDR2 FQNEAQ (reference sequence). The ends were cut back, 4 bases at V and 3 bases at J, with 12 bases in the middle. CDR3 length: 14 residues. The DNA for the CDR3 is TGTGCCAGCAGCTATTCGTCGGGAGAAGAGACCCAGTACTTC. It yields the protein CASSYSSGEETQYF.

The chain is built from TRBV10-1 and TRBJ2-2; 14 bases are shared with TRBD2. The CDR3 runs to 18 residues. J gave up 8 bases and V 3 bases, and 11 bases lay outside the gene matches. Germline V CDR1 and CDR2: WNHNN, SYGVQD (reference sequence). DNA of the CDR3: TGCGCCAGCAGTGACCCGACTAGCGGGGGGGGCCGGTATGGGGAGCTGTTTTTT. This encodes CASSDPTSGGGRYGELFF.

V and J are TRBV29-1 and TRBJ1-1; D is uncertain. The CDR3 loop spans 14 amino acids. V shed 4 bases and J shed 0 bases, with 12 bases lying between them. Germline CDR1 is SQVTM and CDR2 is ANQGSEA. Here the CDR3 DNA reads TGCAGCGTTGTTCGGCAGGCAATGAACACTGAAGCTTTCTTT. Residues: CSVVRQAMNTEAFF. The variable domain in full, completed from reference TRBV29-1 and TRBJ1-1, reads SAVISQKPSRDICQRGTSLTIQCQVDSQVTMMFWYRQQPGQSLTLIATANQGSEATYESGFVIDKFPISRPNLTFSTLTVSNMSPEDSSIYLCSVVRQAMNTEAFFGQGTRLTVV.

The CDR3 bases are TGCGCCAGCAGCCAAGATCGGCGCGACAGGGGGCTTTTGAATGGCTACACCTTC. Translating gives CASSQDRRDRGLLNGYTF. The rearrangement joins TRBV4-1 to TRBJ1-2, with TRBD1 matching 10 bases. With V trimmed by 0 bases and J by 6 bases, 13 bases remained unmatched. This CDR3 comprises 18 residues. Germline lookup yields CDR1 MGHRA and CDR2 YSYEKL.

This sequence joins TRBV5-4 and TRBJ1-5; D is undetermined. The CDR3 spans 12 residues. V was shortened by 4 bases and J by 3 bases, with 5 bases between the two germline ends. Germline values: CDR1 SGHNT, CDR2 YYREEE (reference sequence). The CDR3 protein is CASSVDNQPQHF. The DNA for the CDR3 is TGTGCCAGCAGCGTAGACAATCAGCCCCAGCATTTT.

This clone occurred once. V usage is TRBV9 and J usage is TRBJ1-5; 7 bases are a match to TRBD1. CDR3 length: 14 amino acids. The V segment lost 3 bases and the J segment 2 bases; nucleotides outside the gene matches: 2. CDR1 is SGDLS, CDR2 YYNGEE, per germline. DNA for the CDR3: TGTGCCAGCAGCGCCACAGGGGGCAATCAGCCCCAGCATTTT. It translates to CASSATGGNQPQHF. Full variable domain (remainder filled in from reference TRBV9 and TRBJ1-5): DSGVTQTPKHLITATGQRVTLRCSPRSGDLSVYWYQQSLDQGLQFLIQYYNGEERAKGNILERFSAQQFPDLHSELNLSSLELGDSALYFCASSATGGNQPQHFGDGTRLSIL.

The chain carries TRBV10-3 and TRBJ1-2; a weak D match, TRBD1 (6 bases). Germline CDR1 ENHRY, CDR2 SYGVKD. With 7 bases removed from V and 4 bases from J, the gap between germline ends came to 10 bases. The CDR3 loop spans 12 amino acids. CDR3 sequence reads: CAINRDGYGYTF. DNA of the CDR3: TGTGCCATCAACAGGGATGGCTATGGCTACACCTTC.

The genes are TRBV6-6 and TRBJ1-5, with D hard to call. The ends were cut back, 2 bases at V and 3 bases at J, with 5 bases in the middle. Germline assignment: CDR1 MNHNY and CDR2 SVGAGI (reference sequence). This CDR3 has 13 amino acids. CDR3 residues: CASSYLLNQPQHF. The CDR3 region has the DNA TGTGCCAGCAGTTACCTACTCAATCAGCCCCAGCATTTT.

Regarding this clone: Other DNA sequences in the same sample also yield this CDR3. This chain uses TRBV5-1 with TRBJ1-5, with D possibly matching TRBD1 (6 bases). With 0 bases removed from V and 0 bases from J, the gap between germline ends came to 7 bases. The germline V gene encodes CDR1 SGHRS and CDR2 YFSETQ. There are 15 residues in the CDR3. This CDR3 is CASSLEGGSNQPQHF. The CDR3 DNA follows: TGCGCCAGCAGCTTGGAAGGGGGTAGCAATCAGCCCCAGCATTTT.

The chain joins TRBV28 to TRBJ1-2; D uncertain. This CDR3 contains 13 residues. V shed 0 bases and J shed 4 bases, with 6 bases lying between them. The germline V gene encodes CDR1 MDHEN and CDR2 SYDVKM. The CDR3 sequence: CASSLWELYGYTF. CDR3 DNA: TGTGCCAGCAGTTTATGGGAGCTCTATGGCTACACCTTC.

The gene calls are TRBV29-1 and TRBJ2-5, with D maybe TRBD1 (5 bases). V lost 3 bases, J lost 5 bases, and 13 bases lay in between. The CDR3 is 13 residues long. Per the germline V gene, CDR1 is SQVTM and CDR2 is ANQGSEA. The CDR3: CSVDQGLEETQYF. CDR3 in DNA: TGCAGCGTTGACCAGGGTCTGGAGGAGACCCAGTACTTC. The whole variable domain, remainder taken from reference TRBV29-1 and TRBJ2-5, is SAVISQKPSRDICQRGTSLTIQCQVDSQVTMMFWYRQQPGQSLTLIATANQGSEATYESGFVIDKFPISRPNLTFSTLTVSNMSPEDSSIYLCSVDQGLEETQYFGPGTRLLVL.

For the CDR3, the DNA is TGTGCCAGCAGCGTAGAGGGCAGGGGGTTTTCACCCCTCCACTTT. Encoded protein: CASSVEGRGFSPLHF. The genes are TRBV9 and TRBJ1-6; 7 bases align to TRBD1. V shed 0 bases, J shed 9 bases, and the junction held 6 bases outside the gene matches. The CDR3 has 15 amino acids. CDR1 SGDLS and CDR2 YYNGEE come from the germline V gene.

The chain carries TRBV15 and TRBJ1-5; TRBD1 matches 8 bases. The CDR3 extends over 17 amino acids. The germline gives CDR1 LNHNV, CDR2 YYDKDF (reference sequence). V was pared by 0 bases and J by 5 bases, with 9 bases of the junction left unmatched. CDR3 protein: CATSRDLRTGRDQPQHF. The CDR3 bases are TGTGCCACCAGCAGAGATTTGAGGACAGGGCGTGATCAGCCCCAGCATTTT.

This chain uses TRBV5-6 with TRBJ1-4, with D tentatively TRBD1 (6 bases). Deletions cut 0 bases from V and 4 bases from J, with 16 bases between. This CDR3 spans 17 amino acids. In germline, CDR1 is SGHDT, CDR2 YYEEEE. Here the CDR3 reads CASSLGVQGRNNEKLFF. CDR3 DNA: TGTGCCAGCAGCTTGGGTGTACAGGGTCGGAATAATGAAAAACTGTTTTTT.

V is TRBV7-2 and J is TRBJ2-1; TRBD2 matches 12 bases. This CDR3 is built from 15 residues. The germline gives CDR1 SGHTA, CDR2 FQGNSA. V shed 1 base and J 7 bases; nucleotides not matched to a gene: 2. The CDR3 DNA is TGTGCCAGCAGCTTAGACCTAGCGGGGGGGAATGAGCAGTTCTTC. It translates to CASSLDLAGGNEQFF.

The J gene is TRBJ1-1, the V gene TRBV28; no clear D gene. The V end was cut by 3 bases, the J end by 8 bases, with 13 bases between. This CDR3 comprises 13 residues. The germline V gene has CDR1 MDHEN and CDR2 SYDVKM. The CDR3 spells CASSLFYPGEAFF. As DNA, the CDR3 is TGTGCCAGCAGTTTGTTCTATCCAGGAGAAGCTTTCTTT. The whole variable domain, filled in from reference TRBV28 and TRBJ1-1, reads DVKVTQSSRYLVKRTGEKVFLECVQDMDHENMFWYRQDPGLGLRLIYFSYDVKMKEKGDIPEGYSVSREKKERFSLILESASTNQTSMYLCASSLFYPGEAFFGQGTRLTVV.

The rearrangement joins TRBV18 to TRBJ2-4; tentatively, D is TRBD1 (7 bases). V lost 2 bases, J lost 7 bases, and 12 bases lay in between. The CDR3 runs to 14 residues. In germline, CDR1 is KGHSH, CDR2 LQKENI. CDR3 in amino acids: CASSPNSGGNIQYF. DNA for the CDR3: TGTGCCAGCTCACCAAACTCAGGGGGGAACATTCAGTACTTC.

This sequence joins TRBV5-5 and TRBJ1-5; possible D gene TRBD1, 5 bases. The CDR3 is 15 residues long. V was shortened by 0 bases and J by 3 bases, with 10 bases between the two germline ends. CDR1 SGHKS and CDR2 YYEKEE come from the germline V gene (reference sequence). CDR3 DNA: TGTGCCAGCAGCTTGGTTTCAGGGAACAATCAGCCCCAGCATTTT. Protein sequence: CASSLVSGNNQPQHF.

The V call is TRBV5-1, the J call TRBJ1-3; D uncertain. This CDR3 region has 13 residues. V lost 4 bases to trimming and J lost 8 bases, with 13 bases between them. CDR1 and CDR2 from the germline V gene are SGHRS and YFSETQ. The CDR3: CASSPGTGDTIYF. The DNA for the CDR3 is TGCGCCAGCAGCCCCGGAACCGGGGACACCATATATTTT.

This rearrangement joins TRBV2 to TRBJ2-3; 7 nucleotides match TRBD1. V lost 7 bases and J lost 6; bases outside the gene matches: 13. The CDR3 is 15 residues long. Germline CDR1 and CDR2: SNHLY and FYNNEI. The CDR3 nucleotides read TGTGCCAGCATCCTACCGGGACAGCTTCCCGATACGCAGTATTTT. Protein: CASILPGQLPDTQYF.

About this clone: An end of the junction does not agree with germline; a read error may underlie this. Other DNA sequences within the sample encode an identical CDR3. This sequence joins TRBV2 and TRBJ1-5, with TRBD1 as a possible D gene (6 bases). CDR3 size: 14 residues. Germline CDR1 reads SNHLY; CDR2 reads FYNNEI. CDR3 nucleotide sequence: TGTGCCAGCTCCGACACAGGGCGCGACCAGCCTCAGCATTTT. It encodes CASSDTGRDQPQHF.

This chain joins TRBV28 and TRBJ1-2; D possibly corresponds to TRBD1 (5 bases). Trimming left V 7 bases short and J 5 bases short, with 14 bases between. This CDR3 has 13 amino acids. Germline V gene sequence: CDR1 MDHEN, CDR2 SYDVKM. DNA of the CDR3: TGTGCCAGCACTTTGGACAAGATTTATGGCTACACCTTC. Protein: CASTLDKIYGYTF.

This chain links TRBV7-8 with TRBJ2-2; weak D call: TRBD1 (6 bases). Looked up from germline, CDR1 is SGHVS and CDR2 is FQNEAQ. Between the trimmed V and J ends, which lost 2 bases and 1 base, there was a span of 14 bases. The CDR3 is made up of 17 amino acids. CDR3 in DNA: TGTGCCAGCAGCTTAAGGGCAGGGGCCAGGAACACCGGGGAGCTGTTTTTT. Its translation: CASSLRAGARNTGELFF.

The chain carries TRBV19 and TRBJ2-7, with TRBD2 matching 7 bases. CDR3 length equals 14 residues. With 9 bases clipped from V and 3 bases from J, the junction kept 11 bases outside the gene matches. Per germline, CDR1 LNHDA and CDR2 SQIVND (reference sequence). CDR3 DNA sequence: TGTGCCAGCAGTTCGACTAGCCGAAACTACGAGCAGTACTTC. This translates into CASSSTSRNYEQYF. The complete variable domain, with remaining parts taken from reference TRBV19 and TRBJ2-7, reads DGGITQSPKYLFRKEGQNVTLSCEQNLNHDAMYWYRQDPGQGLRLIYYSQIVNDFQKGDIAEGYSVSREKKESFPLTVTSAQKNPTAFYLCASSSTSRNYEQYFGPGTRLTVT.

DNA of the CDR3: TGTGCCAGCAGCCCTTCGGGGGTAGCTGGGGCCAACGTCCTGACTTTC. This codes for CASSPSGVAGANVLTF. The rearrangement uses TRBV2 and TRBJ2-6; TRBD2 is a possible D gene (6 bases). The CDR3 spans 16 residues. The V end was cut by 6 bases, the J end by 2 bases, with 14 bases between. Germline values: CDR1 SNHLY, CDR2 FYNNEI. Using reference TRBV2 and TRBJ2-6 for the parts outside the CDR3, the full variable domain is EPEVTQTPSHQVTQMGQEVILRCVPISNHLYFYWYRQILGQKVEFLVSFYNNEISEKSEIFDDQFSVERPDGSNFTLKIRSTKLEDSAMYFCASSPSGVAGANVLTFGAGSRLTVL.

The chain combines TRBV19 with TRBJ1-2; TRBD1 matches at 8 bases. V gave up 8 bases and J gave up 7 bases; unmatched junction bases: 6. The CDR3 covers 12 residues. The germline V gene encodes CDR1 LNHDA and CDR2 SQIVND (reference sequence). The CDR3 region is CASGQGKGGYTF. The CDR3 coding sequence is TGTGCCAGTGGACAGGGAAAAGGTGGCTACACCTTC.

This chain links TRBV28 with TRBJ2-7, with unresolved D. The V gene's germline CDR1 is MDHEN and CDR2 SYDVKM. V lost 3 bases and J lost 4, with 10 bases in between. The CDR3 has 13 residues. The CDR3 spells CASSFGQIYEQYF. In DNA form, the CDR3 reads TGTGCCAGCAGTTTTGGGCAAATTTACGAGCAGTACTTC.

The rearrangement uses TRBV30 and TRBJ2-5, with 7 nucleotides matching TRBD1. Looked up from germline, CDR1 is GTSNPN and CDR2 is SVGIG (reference sequence). V trimming: 2 bases; J trimming: 2 bases; junction bases outside the gene matches: 5. The CDR3 is made up of 14 amino acids. CDR3 bases: TGTGCCTGGAGTTGGGGCAGGGGGCAAGAGACCCAGTACTTC. The encoded protein is CAWSWGRGQETQYF.